These 32 T cell receptor beta chains came from one sample sequenced in a study of blood T cell repertoires in COVID-19. Clones were sequenced by immunoSEQ multiplex PCR, and TCRdb holds only the in-frame ones, with some missing. Of around 250,000 clones detected, 65% to 85% appear once; the ten largest clones hold 1.5%. Sequencing was done on a sample of peripheral blood. Source of these receptors: a woman aged 40 to 50 who had recovered from COVID-19.

The chain combines TRBV5-4 with TRBJ2-4; perhaps TRBD1 as D (5 bases). CDR1 and CDR2 from the germline V gene are SGHNT and YYREEE (reference sequence). The V end was cut by 4 bases, the J end by 3 bases, with 14 bases between. The CDR3 runs 15 residues. CDR3 residues: CASSAPQGNKNIQYF. DNA of the CDR3: TGTGCCAGCAGCGCACCCCAGGGTAACAAAAACATTCAGTACTTC. Looking up the rest from reference TRBV5-4 and TRBJ2-4 gives the full variable domain: ETGVTQSPTHLIKTRGQQVTLRCSSQSGHNTVSWYQQALGQGPQFIFQYYREEENGRGNFPPRFSGLQFPNYSSELNVNALELDDSALYLCASSAPQGNKNIQYFGAGTRLSVL.

The CDR3 region is CASSLSRTQYF. For the CDR3, the DNA is TGTGCCAGCAGTTTATCCCGGACCCAGTACTTC. The J gene is TRBJ2-5, the V gene TRBV12-3 or TRBV12-4; D is ambiguous. The ends were cut back, 2 bases at V and 7 bases at J, with 5 bases in the middle. There are 11 residues in the CDR3.

The chain has TRBV5-1 and TRBJ1-1; 8 nucleotides align to TRBD1. Per germline, CDR1 SGHRS and CDR2 YFSETQ. Trimming cost V 3 bases and J 5 bases; bases outside gene matches: 6. CDR3 length equals 14 residues. CDR3 nucleotides: TGCGCCAGCAGCTACCGGACAGGGACAACTGAAGCTTTCTTT. Translation: CASSYRTGTTEAFF.

Notes on this clone: The sample contains more than one DNA sequence encoding this CDR3. The chain joins TRBV6-1 to TRBJ2-7, with 7 positions matching TRBD1. The CDR3 is 13 amino acids. V lost 3 bases and J lost 2; bases outside the gene matches: 1. Per the germline V gene, CDR1 is MNHNS and CDR2 is SASEGT. CDR3 in amino acids: CASSEGTAYEQYF. CDR3 bases: TGTGCCAGCAGTGAGGGGACAGCCTACGAGCAGTACTTC.

This chain links TRBV7-3 with TRBJ2-1, with D perhaps TRBD2 (6 bases). Germline CDR1 reads SGHTA; CDR2 reads FQGTGA. V dropped 5 bases and J dropped 6 bases, with 20 bases sitting between them. The CDR3 is made up of 16 amino acids. The DNA of the CDR3 is TGTGCCAGCAGCCCCCTGCACGCGGGGTATGGCAATGAGCAGTTCTTC. It translates to CASSPLHAGYGNEQFF.

CDR3 DNA: TGTGCCAGCAGCGTAGGTGGAGCGGAGGGCCAGTACTTC. Translating it yields CASSVGGAEGQYF. The chain uses TRBV9 and TRBJ2-5, with D possibly being TRBD2 (6 bases). Trimming removed 0 bases at V and 10 bases at J, with 13 bases between. CDR3 length: 13 residues. In germline, CDR1 is SGDLS, CDR2 YYNGEE.

This clone has only one observation. This sequence joins TRBV27 and TRBJ2-2; the match to TRBD2 covers 12 bases. The germline V gene has CDR1 MNHEY and CDR2 SMNVEV (reference sequence). Germline trimming cut 5 bases from V and 8 bases from J; bases unmatched to any gene: 0. The CDR3 has 13 amino acids. The CDR3 nucleotides read TGTGCCAGCAGTGGGACTAGCGGGGGGGAGCTGTTTTTT. This gives the protein CASSGTSGGELFF.

This chain joins TRBV29-1 and TRBJ1-2; unclear D gene. The germline V gene has CDR1 SQVTM and CDR2 ANQGSEA. V shed 6 bases and J shed 3 bases, with 17 bases lying between them. The CDR3 has 14 amino acids. CDR3 region: CSVRGIPGDYGYTF. The CDR3 coding sequence is TGCAGCGTGCGAGGGATTCCTGGGGACTATGGCTACACCTTC.

The chain joins TRBV5-1 to TRBJ1-4; no clear D gene. The V end was cut by 1 base, the J end by 5 bases, with 12 bases between. The germline V gene has CDR1 SGHRS and CDR2 YFSETQ. The CDR3 runs 15 residues. This CDR3 is CASSLSGQINEKLFF. The CDR3 DNA reads TGCGCCAGCAGCTTGTCGGGTCAGATAAATGAAAAACTGTTTTTT.

The chain uses TRBV6-5 and TRBJ1-1; unclear D gene. The CDR3 covers 15 residues. Deletions cut 2 bases from V and 1 base from J, with 11 bases between. In germline, CDR1 is MNHEY, CDR2 SVGAGI. The CDR3 protein is CASSYKNQENTEAFF. The CDR3 DNA is TGTGCCAGCAGTTACAAAAACCAGGAGAACACTGAAGCTTTCTTT.

The rearrangement joins TRBV27 to TRBJ1-6; tentatively, D is TRBD1 (6 bases). The ends were cut back, 6 bases at V and 0 bases at J, with 12 bases in the middle. The CDR3 totals 16 residues. Germline CDR1 reads MNHEY; CDR2 reads SMNVEV (reference sequence). As DNA, the CDR3 is TGTGCCAGCAGAGCACGAGGGGGCTCCTATAATTCACCCCTCCACTTT. This translates into CASRARGGSYNSPLHF.

J is TRBJ2-3 and V is TRBV3-1 (or the pseudogene TRBV3-2); 10 positions agree with TRBD2. Germline V gene data show CDR1 as LGHDT and CDR2 as YNNKEL (reference sequence). V shed 5 bases and J 2 bases; nucleotides not matched to a gene: 7. The CDR3 length is 16 residues. The CDR3 reads CASSDSSGGFTDTQYF. The CDR3 DNA follows: TGTGCCAGCAGCGACTCTAGCGGGGGATTCACAGATACGCAGTATTTT.

Only one count was recorded for this clone. CDR3 protein: CASSLAAIAKNIQYF. DNA of the CDR3: TGTGCCAGCAGCTTAGCAGCAATAGCCAAAAACATTCAGTACTTC. V gene TRBV7-9 combines with J gene TRBJ2-4, with no clear D. V was shortened by 0 bases and J by 0 bases, with 6 bases between the two germline ends. The CDR3 loop spans 15 amino acids. The germline gives CDR1 SEHNR, CDR2 FQNEAQ (reference sequence). The complete variable domain, with remaining parts taken from reference TRBV7-9 and TRBJ2-4, reads DTGVSQNPRHKITKRGQNVTFRCDPISEHNRLYWYRQTLGQGPEFLTYFQNEAQLEKSRLLSDRFSAERPKGSFSTLEIQRTEQGDSAMYLCASSLAAIAKNIQYFGAGTRLSVL.

This clone has just a few counts. The chain is built from TRBV7-3 and TRBJ2-1; 9 nucleotides match TRBD2. CDR1 is SGHTA and CDR2 is FQGTGA in the germline V gene. The CDR3 spans 16 residues. V was pared by 5 bases and J by 4 bases, with 9 bases of the junction left unmatched. CDR3 amino acids: CASSRGSGGFYNEQFF. The CDR3 bases are TGTGCCAGCAGCCGCGGCAGCGGGGGGTTTTACAATGAGCAGTTCTTC.

This clone was seen only once. The V gene is TRBV18, the J gene TRBJ1-1; no definite D call. Trimming removed 2 bases at V and 1 base at J, with 11 bases between. The length of the CDR3 is 15 residues. Germline assignment: CDR1 KGHSH and CDR2 LQKENI. DNA for the CDR3: TGTGCCAGCTCACCATCCGCGGGCGGGAACACTGAAGCTTTCTTT. This gives the protein CASSPSAGGNTEAFF.

In DNA form, the CDR3 reads TGTGCCTGGAAGGAGCAGCGGGGGTCACCCCTCCACTTT. Amino acids: CAWKEQRGSPLHF. The chain employs TRBV30 and TRBJ1-6, with TRBD1 as a possible D gene (5 bases). Deletions cut 4 bases from V and 10 bases from J, with 14 bases between. CDR1 is GTSNPN, CDR2 SVGIG, per germline (reference sequence). The CDR3 extends over 13 amino acids.

V and J are TRBV10-3 and TRBJ1-2; 7 positions agree with TRBD1. With V trimmed by 11 bases and J by 8 bases, 8 bases remained unmatched. The CDR3 extends over 11 amino acids. Germline CDR1 reads ENHRY; CDR2 reads SYGVKD. The CDR3 DNA is TGTGCCGTCCTTACAGGGGAAGGCTACACCTTC. This encodes CAVLTGEGYTF.

This chain uses TRBV2 with TRBJ2-3; 7 nucleotides align to TRBD1. The CDR3 has 12 amino acids. CDR1 and CDR2 from the germline V gene are SNHLY and FYNNEI. V was clipped by 8 bases and J by 1 base; unmatched bases: 0. This CDR3 is CASDRGTDTQYF. CDR3 coding DNA: TGTGCCAGCGACAGGGGCACAGATACGCAGTATTTT. The variable domain in full, with the rest retrieved from reference TRBV2 and TRBJ2-3, is EPEVTQTPSHQVTQMGQEVILRCVPISNHLYFYWYRQILGQKVEFLVSFYNNEISEKSEIFDDQFSVERPDGSNFTLKIRSTKLEDSAMYFCASDRGTDTQYFGPGTRLTVL.

This clone showed up just once. The V call is TRBV18, the J call TRBJ2-1; possibly TRBD2 for D (5 bases). Germline loops: CDR1 KGHSH, CDR2 LQKENI. V was clipped by 6 bases and J by 5 bases, with 17 bases between them. The CDR3 covers 15 residues. CDR3 bases: TGTGCCAGCTCCCCTCGGCCAGAGGGTGACAATGAGCAGTTCTTC. It specifies CASSPRPEGDNEQFF.

The gene calls are TRBV5-4 and TRBJ2-7; 10 bases match TRBD1. From germline, CDR1 is SGHNT and CDR2 YYREEE (reference sequence). The CDR3 sequence is 17 residues long. Germline trimming cut 3 bases from V and 0 bases from J; bases unmatched to any gene: 9. As DNA, the CDR3 is TGTGCCAGCAGCTCTTTTGCCAGGACAGGGGGCTCCTACGAGCAGTACTTC. Its protein is CASSSFARTGGSYEQYF.

This clone was seen at least ten times. The rearrangement links TRBV28 to TRBJ2-7, with 11 bases lining up with TRBD1. Germline CDR1 is MDHEN and CDR2 is SYDVKM. The CDR3 is 15 residues long. The V gene end was trimmed by 7 bases and the J gene end by 5 bases; junction bases not matched to a gene: 10. CDR3 sequence (DNA): TGTGCCAGCATCACGCCCGGACAGGGGGCCAACGAGCAGTACTTC. This encodes CASITPGQGANEQYF.

The V gene is TRBV7-9, the J gene TRBJ2-3, with D perhaps matching TRBD2 (6 bases). The germline V and J ends were trimmed by 4 bases and 0 bases, with 8 bases remaining between them. The CDR3 runs 14 residues. Germline lookup yields CDR1 SEHNR and CDR2 FQNEAQ (reference sequence). The DNA for the CDR3 is TGTGCCAGCAGCTCGGGACTTAGCACAGATACGCAGTATTTT. Protein sequence: CASSSGLSTDTQYF.

This clone was seen a handful of times. The chain links TRBV7-2 to TRBJ1-2, with TRBD1 matching 9 bases. Germline V gives CDR1 SGHTA, CDR2 FQGNSA. V lost 5 bases, J lost 0 bases, and 7 bases stayed unmatched. CDR3 length: 16 residues. The CDR3 DNA reads TGTGCCAGCAGCATAGGGACAGGGACCTCTAACTATGGCTACACCTTC. Translation: CASSIGTGTSNYGYTF.

This chain connects TRBV11-2 to TRBJ1-1; tentatively, D is TRBD1 (5 bases). CDR1 SGHAT and CDR2 FQNNGV come from the germline V gene. V was clipped by 3 bases and J by 5 bases, with 10 bases between them. This CDR3 region has 13 residues. CDR3 loop: CASSFGGVTEAFF. CDR3 nucleotides: TGTGCCAGCAGCTTCGGGGGGGTTACTGAAGCTTTCTTT.

This clone was observed a few times. The CDR3 loop reads CASSPPRANVLTF. CDR3 DNA sequence: TGTGCCAGCAGCCCCCCTCGGGCCAACGTCCTGACTTTC. The chain recombines TRBV6-5 with TRBJ2-6; unclear D gene. The CDR3 is 13 amino acids. The V gene's germline CDR1 is MNHEY and CDR2 SVGAGI. V shed 6 bases and J shed 5 bases, with 8 bases lying between them.

V gene TRBV6-1 combines with J gene TRBJ1-1; no firm D call. The CDR3 contains 14 residues. Germline V gene sequence: CDR1 MNHNS, CDR2 SASEGT. Trimming removed 3 bases from V and 2 bases from J, with 10 bases in between. The CDR3 sequence: CASSEWSINTEAFF. The CDR3, as DNA: TGTGCCAGCAGTGAGTGGAGCATAAACACTGAAGCTTTCTTT.

In its sample, this clone was seen once. The CDR3 DNA reads as TGTGCCAGCAGCTTGGGGGTCGTTGGGACAGGGGGCCAAGAGACCCAGTACTTC. This encodes CASSLGVVGTGGQETQYF. The chain is built from TRBV5-5 and TRBJ2-5, with 11 bases fitting TRBD1. CDR3 length equals 18 residues. V was pared by 0 bases and J by 1 base, with 8 bases of the junction left unmatched. Per germline, CDR1 SGHKS and CDR2 YYEKEE (reference sequence).

The chain has TRBV24-1 and TRBJ2-7; weak D call: TRBD1 (6 bases). V gave up 5 bases and J gave up 0 bases, with 10 bases separating them. Germline V lookup: CDR1 KGHDR, CDR2 SFDVKD. This CDR3 spans 14 amino acids. Written as DNA, the CDR3 is TGTGCCACCAGTGGAAGGGGGAGCTCCTACGAGCAGTACTTC. It translates to CATSGRGSSYEQYF.

The rearrangement uses TRBV28 and TRBJ1-1; 7 bases line up with TRBD1. The CDR3 has 17 amino acids. The germline V gene encodes CDR1 MDHEN and CDR2 SYDVKM. Trimming removed 3 bases from V and 1 base from J; junction bases left unmatched: 11. The CDR3: CASSFFLTGQTNTEAFF. The CDR3 DNA follows: TGTGCCAGCAGTTTTTTTCTGACGGGACAGACGAACACTGAAGCTTTCTTT.

This sequence joins TRBV10-3 and TRBJ1-4; possibly TRBD1 for D (5 bases). CDR1 is ENHRY, CDR2 SYGVKD, per germline. The germline V and J ends were trimmed by 8 bases and 7 bases, with 11 bases remaining between them. This CDR3 contains 12 residues. The CDR3 DNA is TGTGCCATCGGCCAGGGCCCTGAAAAACTGTTTTTT. Translating gives CAIGQGPEKLFF.

This clone was seen just once. The chain links TRBV2 to TRBJ2-4, with D uncertain. The germline V and J ends were trimmed by 7 bases and 15 bases, with 19 bases remaining between them. The length of the CDR3 is 12 residues. Germline V gene sequence: CDR1 SNHLY, CDR2 FYNNEI. The CDR3 DNA is TGTGCCAGCAATCCAGACGGAGTTGAGCGGTACTTC. Translated: CASNPDGVERYF.

The rearrangement uses TRBV3-1 (or the pseudogene TRBV3-2) and TRBJ1-6, with D unclear. There are 16 residues in the CDR3. The V gene lost 0 bases and the J gene lost 7 bases, with 13 bases spanning the gap. The germline V gene encodes CDR1 LGHDT and CDR2 YNNKEL (reference sequence). Here the CDR3 DNA reads TGTGCCAGCAGCCAAGATATGAGGACTAGCAATTCACCCCTCCACTTT. The encoded protein is CASSQDMRTSNSPLHF.